This TCR beta chain is from a study of shared clonotypes between healthy human individuals. Naive-designated CD8 cells lacked CD45RO, were positively enriched for CCR7, and omitted terminally differentiated effector memory CD45RA+ cells. The donors were adults (healthy and HIV-negative) with no recent acute infections or vaccinations. Points from the study as a whole: Sampling used blood alone; tissue repertoires probably differ. The naive CD4 repertoires of a handful of donors were compared, and around 4.7% of clonotypes were shared.

Between the trimmed V and J ends, which lost 0 bases and 6 bases, there was a span of 9 bases. The CDR3 loop spans 13 amino acids. From germline, CDR1 is SGHRS and CDR2 YFSETQ. Under the authors' procedure: Filtering was not the same, since immunoSEQ gave junction-only sequences without quality scores. Produced via immunoSEQ multiplex PCR; TCRdb's table is partial and in-frame only. The DNA gave D and trimming, while V, J and clone size come from that table. Counted here are about 2.2 million clones, approximately 92% occurring once; the ten biggest clones make up more than 1.5%. Turning to this clone: Its specificity is not known.

The chain recombines TRBV5-1 with TRBJ1-1; D unresolved. This receptor was taken from a man younger than 30 in good health. Some clones in this sample may be carry-over from other donors' samples. The sequenced material came from naive CD8+ T cells from PBMCs. The CDR3 region has the DNA TGCGCCAGCAGCTTGGGTCCAGCCCCTGAAGCTTTCTTT. It specifies CASSLGPAPEAFF.